This is a list of T cell receptor beta chains from one sample in a study of blood T cell repertoires in COVID-19. This table comes from immunoSEQ multiplex PCR, and its TCRdb copy is limited to in-frame clones, with some not included. Among over 130,000 clones listed, 75% to 85% were seen once. Material for sequencing was peripheral blood. These receptors were collected from a woman over 75 with acute or convalescent COVID-19. The CDR3 runs from the conserved cysteine through the conserved F or W. A D gene is named only where the DNA matches it firmly. The size of a clone is reported for some rows only, either as once, few or many, or as a class for expanded clones.

V	J	size	D	DNA	CDR3
TRBV18	TRBJ1-2	NA	NA	TGTGCCAGCTCATCGGGAGGACCCAGGCTTAACTATGGCTACACCTTC	CASSSGGPRLNYGYTF
TRBV28	TRBJ2-1	NA	NA	TGTGCCAGCAGTTTATGGGGGCCCCAGACAGGCTCCTACAATGAGCAGTTCTTC	CASSLWGPQTGSYNEQFF
TRBV5-1	TRBJ1-2	NA	NA	TGCGCCAGCAGCTTGAGAGAGAGTAACTATGGCTACACCTTC	CASSLRESNYGYTF
TRBV19	TRBJ2-7	NA	NA	TGTGCCAGTAGTATTGTAGGGGTCGCCTACGAGCAGTACTTC	CASSIVGVAYEQYF
TRBV11-2	TRBJ2-1	once	TRBD2	TGTGCCAGCAGCTTAGGGTTAGCGGGGGGTGTGAGGAATGAGCAGTTCTTC	CASSLGLAGGVRNEQFF
TRBV28	TRBJ1-1	NA	TRBD1	TGTGCCAGCAGGACCCCACAGGGGGCGCGCACTGAAGCTTTCTTT	CASRTPQGARTEAFF
TRBV20-1	TRBJ1-2	NA	NA	TGCAGTGCTACAGGGTCCGGGGGCTACACCTTC	CSATGSGGYTF
TRBV19	TRBJ2-7	NA	NA	TGTGCCACTAGGTGGAGGGGCACGGAGGTGCACGAGCAGTACTTC	CATRWRGTEVHEQYF
TRBV13	TRBJ1-1	NA	NA	TGTGCCAGCAGCTTAGCCGCAGGGGTCGGTGAAGCTTTCTTT	CASSLAAGVGEAFF
TRBV12-1	TRBJ2-3	NA	NA	TGTGCCAGCAGCCCACTCTCCCCAGCGGGAGATACAGATACGCAGTATTTT	CASSPLSPAGDTDTQYF
TRBV5-6	TRBJ1-2	NA	NA	TGTGCCAGCAGCTTGGGGCCTCTGGCCGGCTACACCTTC	CASSLGPLAGYTF
TRBV15	TRBJ2-6	NA	NA	TGTGCCACCAGCAGAGAGACAGCTACCTCTGGGGCCAACGTCCTGACTTTC	CATSRETATSGANVLTF
TRBV7-2	TRBJ2-7	NA	NA	TGTGCCAGCAGCTTTGCCCCTGGGGGCCATCCTCAGCTAGAGCAGTACTTC	CASSFAPGGHPQLEQYF
TRBV11-2	TRBJ2-2	few	TRBD1	TGTGCCAGCAGCTCACTTCGACAGGGGATCACCGGGGAGCTGTTTTTT	CASSSLRQGITGELFF
TRBV5-1	TRBJ2-7	NA	NA	TGCGCCAGCAGAGGATCGGGGATCCCCTCCTACGAGCAGTACTTC	CASRGSGIPSYEQYF
TRBV11-2	TRBJ2-1	NA	NA	TGTGCCAGCAGCTCTACTAGTTTCGGTGAGCAGTTCTTC	CASSSTSFGEQFF
TRBV5-1	TRBJ1-3	NA	NA	TGCGCCAGCAGCTTGGTTGCGGGGGCAGCTGGAAACACCATATATTTT	CASSLVAGAAGNTIYF
TRBV5-1	TRBJ2-2	NA	NA	TGCGCCAGCAGCTTCACAGGGTCCCCGGACACCGGGGAGCTGTTTTTT	CASSFTGSPDTGELFF
TRBV28	TRBJ1-5	NA	NA	TGTGCCAGCAGTTTATGGTTCGCGTCCTCCGAATATAGCAATCAGCCCCAGCATTTT	CASSLWFASSEYSNQPQHF
TRBV7-9	TRBJ1-2	NA	NA	TGTGCCAGCAGCTTAGAAGCAGCGTTCTTCTATGGCTACACCTTC	CASSLEAAFFYGYTF
TRBV2	TRBJ2-2	NA	TRBD2	TGTGCCAGCAGTGACCCGGTAGCGGGACCCAACACCGGGGAGCTGTTTTTT	CASSDPVAGPNTGELFF
TRBV4-1	TRBJ1-5	NA	NA	TGCGCCAGCAGCCAGGGGCGGAGCTACAATCAGCCCCAGCATTTT	CASSQGRSYNQPQHF
TRBV7-8	TRBJ1-1	few	NA	TGTGCCAGCAGCTTAACAGGGTATGGGGGAAACACTGAAGCTTTCTTT	CASSLTGYGGNTEAFF
TRBV19	TRBJ1-1	NA	NA	TGTGCCAGTAGTATTAGGGTAAGGGGCGCGACTGAAGCTTTCTTT	CASSIRVRGATEAFF
TRBV4-2	TRBJ1-5	NA	NA	TGTGCCAGCAGCGCCCAGGGCCCTGGGGATCAGCCCCAGCATTTT	CASSAQGPGDQPQHF
TRBV6-5	TRBJ1-5	NA	NA	TGTGCCAGCTCCGGGACAATTTTTTCGCCCCAGCATTTT	CASSGTIFSPQHF
TRBV5-1	TRBJ2-6	NA	NA	TGCGCCAGCAGCTTGGCCTCCAAGGGGGAGTACTCTGGGGCCAACGTCCTGACTTTC	CASSLASKGEYSGANVLTF
TRBV28	TRBJ1-5	NA	NA	TGTGCCAGCAGTTGGTTGCGGTCAGCGGCTCAGCCCCAGCATTTT	CASSWLRSAAQPQHF
TRBV19	TRBJ1-6	NA	TRBD1	TGTGCCAGTAGTATGGGACAGTTTAATTCACCCCTCCACTTT	CASSMGQFNSPLHF
TRBV19	TRBJ1-1	NA	TRBD1	TGTGCCAGTAACACCGGGACAGGGGGCACTGAAGCTTTCTTT	CASNTGTGGTEAFF
TRBV9	TRBJ1-2	NA	NA	TGTGCCAGCAGCCTGACTCCGGCTGGTGGCTACACCTTC	CASSLTPAGGYTF
TRBV5-1	TRBJ2-7	NA	NA	TGCGCCAGCAGCTTAGAACAGGGAGTGTACGAGCAGTACTTC	CASSLEQGVYEQYF
TRBV13	TRBJ2-1	NA	TRBD2	TGTGCCAGCAGCCCCAGGACTAGCAGGGATGAGCAGTTCTTC	CASSPRTSRDEQFF
TRBV18	TRBJ2-1	once	TRBD1	TGTGCCAGCTCACCACTGGGACAGGGAAGCTCCTACAATGAGCAGTTCTTC	CASSPLGQGSSYNEQFF
TRBV11-3	TRBJ2-5	NA	TRBD1	TGTGCCAGCAGCCGGACAGGGGTCAGGAAGGAGACCCAGTACTTC	CASSRTGVRKETQYF
TRBV27	TRBJ1-5	NA	TRBD1	TGTGCCAGCCGTCGGACAGGGGGATTCTACCAGCCCCAGCATTTT	CASRRTGGFYQPQHF
TRBV12-3/TRBV12-4	TRBJ2-7	once	NA	TGTGCCAGCAGTTTCAGAGGAGAGCAGTACTTC	CASSFRGEQYF
TRBV10-3	TRBJ1-3	NA	TRBD1	TGTGCCGTAACAGGGGGCTCTGGAAACACCATATATTTT	CAVTGGSGNTIYF
TRBV6-6	TRBJ1-1	NA	NA	TGTGCCAGCACCGTATCGACACATAACACTGAAGCTTTCTTT	CASTVSTHNTEAFF
TRBV28	TRBJ1-4	once	NA	TGTGCCAGCAGCCTACAGGGTTTTGGTGAAAAACTGTTTTTT	CASSLQGFGEKLFF
TRBV28	TRBJ2-5	NA	TRBD1	TGTGCCAGCAGTACCCACACTGGGACAGGGGTAGAGACCCAGTACTTC	CASSTHTGTGVETQYF
TRBV25-1	TRBJ2-3	NA	TRBD2	TGTGCCAGCAGTGAATGGCGGAGCGGGGGCACAGATACGCAGTATTTT	CASSEWRSGGTDTQYF
TRBV29-1	TRBJ1-2	NA	TRBD1	TGCAGCGTTGATGCGACAGGGGTGGGTGGCTACACCTTC	CSVDATGVGGYTF
TRBV2	TRBJ1-2	NA	NA	TGTGCCAGCAGTGATGCGGCCGGCTATGGCTACACCTTC	CASSDAAGYGYTF
TRBV2	TRBJ2-2	NA	TRBD1	TGTGCCAGCAGCCCGGGACAGGGGGCTACCGGGGAGCTGTTTTTT	CASSPGQGATGELFF
TRBV24-1	TRBJ2-1	once	TRBD2	TGTGCCACCAGTGCCGGGGGCGGGAGGCAGTCCTACAATGAGCAGTTCTTC	CATSAGGGRQSYNEQFF
TRBV18	TRBJ2-7	NA	NA	TGTGCCAGCTCACCACCAGAACGGGGCTACGAGCAGTACTTC	CASSPPERGYEQYF
TRBV6-5	TRBJ1-6	NA	NA	TGTGCCAGCACCCACGGCGGGATTGATTCACCCCTCCACTTT	CASTHGGIDSPLHF
TRBV19	TRBJ2-3	NA	TRBD1	TGTGCCAGTAGTCCACCAGGGGGCCGGTGGGATACGCAGTATTTT	CASSPPGGRWDTQYF
TRBV6-5	TRBJ1-6	NA	NA	TGTGCCAGCAGGGGACTGTCGTGGGGAAATTCACCCCTCCACTTT	CASRGLSWGNSPLHF
TRBV28	TRBJ1-1	NA	NA	TGTGCCAGCAGTTTATACAGGGCGGACACTGAAGCTTTCTTT	CASSLYRADTEAFF
TRBV3-1/TRBV3-2	TRBJ1-5	NA	NA	TGTGCCAGCAGCCAAGGAGGGGGACGAGTAAATCAGCCCCAGCATTTT	CASSQGGGRVNQPQHF
TRBV7-9	TRBJ2-5	NA	TRBD2	TGTGCCAGCAGCTCCCTCACTAGCGGGAGCAAAGAGACCCAGTACTTC	CASSSLTSGSKETQYF
TRBV19	TRBJ2-1	NA	NA	TGTGCCAGTACCCCCCAGAGCGGTTGGTCCTACAATGAGCAGTTCTTC	CASTPQSGWSYNEQFF